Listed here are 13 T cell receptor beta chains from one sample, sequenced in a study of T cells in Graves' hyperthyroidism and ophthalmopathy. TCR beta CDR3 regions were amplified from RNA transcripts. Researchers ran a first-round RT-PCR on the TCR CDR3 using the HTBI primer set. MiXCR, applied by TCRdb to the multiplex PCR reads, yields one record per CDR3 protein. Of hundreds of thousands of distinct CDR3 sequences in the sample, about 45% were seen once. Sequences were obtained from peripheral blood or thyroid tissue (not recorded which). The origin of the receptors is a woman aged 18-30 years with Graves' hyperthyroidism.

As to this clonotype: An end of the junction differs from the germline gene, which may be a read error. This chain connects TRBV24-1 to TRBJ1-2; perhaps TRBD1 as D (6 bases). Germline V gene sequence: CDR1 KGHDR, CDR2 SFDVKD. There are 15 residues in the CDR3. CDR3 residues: CASSPQFRGIYGHTF. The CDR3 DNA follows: TGTGCCAGCAGTCCCCAGTTCAGGGGAATCTATGGCCACACCTTC.

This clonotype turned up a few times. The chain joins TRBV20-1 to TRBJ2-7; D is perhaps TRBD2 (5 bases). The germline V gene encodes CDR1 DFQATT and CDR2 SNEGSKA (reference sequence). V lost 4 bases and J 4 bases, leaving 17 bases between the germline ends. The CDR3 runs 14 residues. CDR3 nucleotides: TGCAGTGCTAAGGCCGTGGGAGATGCTTACGAGCAGTACTTC. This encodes CSAKAVGDAYEQYF.

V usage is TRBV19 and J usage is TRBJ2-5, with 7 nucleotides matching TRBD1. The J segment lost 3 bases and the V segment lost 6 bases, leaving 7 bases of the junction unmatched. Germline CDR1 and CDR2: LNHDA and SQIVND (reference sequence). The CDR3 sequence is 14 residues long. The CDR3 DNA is TGTGCCAGTAGCAGACAGGGAATCAAAGAGACCCAGTACTTC. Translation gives CASSRQGIKETQYF.

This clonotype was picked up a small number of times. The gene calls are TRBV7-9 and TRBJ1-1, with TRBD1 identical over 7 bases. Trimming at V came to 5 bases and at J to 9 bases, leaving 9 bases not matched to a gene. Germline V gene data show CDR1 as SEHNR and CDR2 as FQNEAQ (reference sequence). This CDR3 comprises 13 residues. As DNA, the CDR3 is TGTGCCAGCAGCCCCGGCGCAGGGGGGAAAGCTTTCTTT. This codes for CASSPGAGGKAFF.

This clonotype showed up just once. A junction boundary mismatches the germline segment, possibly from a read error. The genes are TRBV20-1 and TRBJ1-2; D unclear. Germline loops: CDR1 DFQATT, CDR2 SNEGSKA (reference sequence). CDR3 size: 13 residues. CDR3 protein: CSAVLRTGYGYIF. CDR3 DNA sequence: TGCAGTGCTGTTCTCAGGACCGGCTATGGCTACATCTTC.

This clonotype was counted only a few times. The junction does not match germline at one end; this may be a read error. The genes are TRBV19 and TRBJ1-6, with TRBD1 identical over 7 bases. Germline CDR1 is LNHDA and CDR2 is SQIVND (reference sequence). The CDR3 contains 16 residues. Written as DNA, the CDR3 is TGCGCCAGCAGCCAGCGCGCGGACAGGAGTAATTCACCCCTCCACTTT. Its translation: CASSQRADRSNSPLHF.

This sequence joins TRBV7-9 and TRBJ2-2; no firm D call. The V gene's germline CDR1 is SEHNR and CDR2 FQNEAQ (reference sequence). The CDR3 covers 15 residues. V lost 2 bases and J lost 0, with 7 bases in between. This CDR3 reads CASSLRRSNTGELFF. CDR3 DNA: TGTGCCAGCAGCTTAAGAAGATCGAACACCGGGGAGCTGTTTTTT.

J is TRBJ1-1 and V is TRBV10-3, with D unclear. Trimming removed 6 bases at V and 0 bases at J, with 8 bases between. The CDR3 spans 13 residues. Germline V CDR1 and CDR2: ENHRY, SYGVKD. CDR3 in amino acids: CAIRWGMNTEAFF. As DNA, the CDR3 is TGTGCCATCAGATGGGGAATGAACACTGAAGCTTTCTTT.

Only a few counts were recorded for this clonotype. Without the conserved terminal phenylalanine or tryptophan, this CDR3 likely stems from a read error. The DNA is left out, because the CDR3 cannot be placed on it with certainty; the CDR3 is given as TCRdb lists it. The CDR3 sequence: CSVEGWDIHL. The gene calls are TRBV29-1 and TRBJ1-4; TRBD1 is taken as the D call from the table, unchecked against the DNA. Per germline, CDR1 SQVTM and CDR2 ANQGSEA. From its first to its last residue, the CDR3 has 10 amino acids.

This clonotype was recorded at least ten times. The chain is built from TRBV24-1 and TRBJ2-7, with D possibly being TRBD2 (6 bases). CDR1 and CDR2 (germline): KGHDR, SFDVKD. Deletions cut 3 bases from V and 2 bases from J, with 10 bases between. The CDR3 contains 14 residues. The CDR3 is CATSDATGAYEQYF. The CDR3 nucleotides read TGTGCCACCAGTGATGCCACGGGGGCCTACGAGCAGTACTTC.

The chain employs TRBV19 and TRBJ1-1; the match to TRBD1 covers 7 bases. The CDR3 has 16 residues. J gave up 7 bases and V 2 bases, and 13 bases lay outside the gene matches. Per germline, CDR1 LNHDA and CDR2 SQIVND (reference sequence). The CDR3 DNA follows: TGTGCCAGTAGTATAACCCCCAGACAGGGTCGTGTTGAAGCTTTCTTT. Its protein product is CASSITPRQGRVEAFF.

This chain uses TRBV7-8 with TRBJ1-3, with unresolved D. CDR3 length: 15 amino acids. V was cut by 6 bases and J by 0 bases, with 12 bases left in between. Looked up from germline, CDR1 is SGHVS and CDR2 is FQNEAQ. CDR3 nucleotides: TGTGCCAGCAGTGAAGGACTATTCTCTGGAAACACCATATATTTT. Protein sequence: CASSEGLFSGNTIYF.

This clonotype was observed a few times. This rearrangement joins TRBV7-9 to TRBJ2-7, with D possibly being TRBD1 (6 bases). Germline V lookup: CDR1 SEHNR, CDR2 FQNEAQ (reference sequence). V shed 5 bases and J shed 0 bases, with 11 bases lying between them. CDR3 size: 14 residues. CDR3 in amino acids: CASSPTQGSYEQYF. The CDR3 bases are TGTGCCAGCAGCCCGACACAGGGCTCCTACGAGCAGTACTTC.